This is a list of T cell receptor beta chains from one sample in a study of T cells after yellow fever vaccination. TCRdb re-derived calls from the 5' RACE reads in MiXCR, one entry per CDR3 protein. The sample has more than 450,000 distinct CDR3 sequences, 20% to 25% seen once. Here the sequenced sample was PBMCs, taken roughly 20 days after the first yellow fever vaccination. The receptors come from a man aged 18 to 29 who received the YFV17D yellow fever vaccine. CDR3s include the opening cysteine and the closing phenylalanine or tryptophan. The D gene is left open where the match is weak. Clone size is not always given. Where it is, it says once, few, many or a class for expanded clones.

v_call	d_call	clone_size	j_call	cdr3_aa	cdr3_nt
TRBV2	.	.	TRBJ1-5	CASSEAFKGRSNQPQHF	TGTGCCAGCAGTGAAGCGTTTAAAGGGAGGAGCAATCAGCCCCAGCATTTT
TRBV7-2	TRBD1	.	TRBJ2-7	CASSSDRGRGEQYF	TGTGCCAGCAGCTCAGACAGGGGAAGAGGCGAGCAGTACTTC
TRBV24-1	.	.	TRBJ2-3	CATSDLLTDTQYF	TGTGCCACCAGTGATTTACTCACAGATACGCAGTATTTT
TRBV6-2/TRBV6-3	.	.	TRBJ1-5	CASRRSNSNQPQHF	TGTGCCAGCAGACGCAGTAATAGCAATCAGCCCCAGCATTTT
TRBV9	.	.	TRBJ1-2	CASSVERANYGYTF	TGTGCCAGCAGCGTAGAAAGAGCTAACTATGGCTACACCTTC
TRBV4-3	TRBD2	many	TRBJ2-3	CASSLLTSGGVVDTQYF	TGCGCCAGCAGCCTTTTGACTAGCGGGGGGGTAGTAGATACGCAGTATTTT
TRBV7-8	.	.	TRBJ2-6	CASSNSFSLSGANVLTF	TGTGCCAGCAGTAATAGCTTCTCCCTCTCTGGGGCCAACGTCCTGACTTTC
TRBV20-1	.	.	TRBJ2-1	CSARGSPGANNEQFF	TGCAGTGCTAGAGGAAGCCCAGGTGCAAACAATGAGCAGTTCTTC
TRBV6-2/TRBV6-3	TRBD1	.	TRBJ2-2	CASIDSQGAGTGELFF	TGTGCCAGCATCGACTCACAGGGGGCCGGCACCGGGGAGCTGTTTTTT
TRBV7-9	.	few	TRBJ1-1	CASSLVEELGTEAFF	TGTGCCAGCAGCTTAGTTGAGGAACTGGGCACTGAAGCTTTCTTT
TRBV27	.	few	TRBJ2-1	CASTPALVNEQFF	TGTGCCAGCACCCCAGCCCTGGTGAATGAGCAGTTCTTC
TRBV7-8	TRBD1	few	TRBJ2-7	CASSWQPGQGLDEQYF	TGTGCCAGCAGCTGGCAACCGGGACAGGGTCTAGACGAGCAGTACTTC
TRBV7-2	.	.	TRBJ2-3	CASSPTWTGTDTQYF	TGTGCCAGCAGCCCTACCTGGACAGGCACAGATACGCAGTATTTT
TRBV5-1	TRBD1	few	TRBJ1-1	CASSSPTGGQTEAFF	TGCGCCAGCAGCTCACCGACAGGGGGTCAAACTGAAGCTTTCTTT
TRBV27	TRBD1	.	TRBJ1-2	CASSSSGTGGRGYTF	TGTGCCAGCAGTTCTTCCGGGACAGGGGGCCGGGGCTACACCTTC
TRBV6-6	TRBD1	.	TRBJ1-2	CASSYWTGGGYTF	TGTGCCAGCAGTTACTGGACAGGAGGTGGCTACACCTTC
TRBV6-1	.	.	TRBJ1-6	CASKKRETGKYNSPLHF	TGTGCCAGCAAAAAGCGGGAGACAGGAAAGTATAATTCACCCCTCCACTTT
TRBV12-5	TRBD2	.	TRBJ2-5	CASGTVAGEETQYF	TGTGCTAGTGGTACCGTAGCGGGGGAAGAGACCCAGTACTTC
TRBV5-4	.	.	TRBJ2-1	CASRFEGTYNEQFF	TGTGCCAGCAGGTTCGAGGGGACCTACAATGAGCAGTTCTTC
TRBV10-3	.	few	TRBJ2-2	CAIRTESGELFF	TGTGCCATCAGGACGGAGTCCGGGGAGCTGTTTTTT
TRBV2	.	few	TRBJ2-1	CASSEADRPYHEQFF	TGTGCCAGCAGTGAAGCGGACAGACCATACCATGAGCAGTTCTTC
TRBV5-1	TRBD1	.	TRBJ2-2	CASSLEGATGELFF	TGCGCCAGCAGCTTGGAGGGGGCAACCGGGGAGCTGTTTTTT
TRBV28	.	.	TRBJ1-5	CASRYGGDNQPQHF	TGTGCCAGCAGGTACGGAGGCGACAATCAGCCCCAGCATTTT
TRBV7-2	.	.	TRBJ2-7	CASSFDRQTYEQYF	TGTGCCAGCAGCTTTGACAGGCAGACCTACGAGCAGTACTTC
TRBV18	.	few	TRBJ2-7	CASSPPNNPYEQYF	TGTGCCAGCTCACCCCCGAACAACCCCTACGAGCAGTACTTC
TRBV12-3/TRBV12-4	.	few	TRBJ1-5	CASSLEARGGQPQHF	TGTGCCAGCAGTTTAGAGGCCAGGGGTGGACAGCCCCAGCATTTT
TRBV6-5	.	few	TRBJ1-1	CASINSGTEAFF	TGTGCCAGCATAAACTCGGGGACTGAAGCTTTCTTT
TRBV9	.	.	TRBJ2-5	CASSVALGRQETQYF	TGTGCCAGCAGCGTAGCTCTGGGTCGGCAAGAGACCCAGTACTTC
TRBV5-1	TRBD1	many	TRBJ1-1	CASSFTGTGNTEAFF	TGCGCCAGCAGCTTTACCGGGACAGGGAACACTGAAGCTTTCTTT
TRBV7-2	.	.	TRBJ1-2	CASSLIPSGVYGYTF	TGTGCCAGCAGCTTGATCCCTAGTGGGGTCTATGGCTACACCTTC
TRBV6-6	.	.	TRBJ1-1	CASSSPEAFF	TGTGCCAGCAGTTCCCCTGAAGCTTTCTTT
TRBV7-9	.	.	TRBJ2-1	CASSFRGHNEQFF	TGTGCCAGCAGCTTCCGGGGTCACAATGAGCAGTTCTTC
TRBV6-2/TRBV6-3	TRBD1	.	TRBJ1-1	CASSKDRVLAFF	TGTGCCAGCAGCAAGGACAGGGTTTTGGCTTTCTTT
TRBV4-1	.	.	TRBJ2-7	CASSQEFRWETYEQYF	TGCGCCAGCAGCCAAGAGTTTAGATGGGAGACCTACGAGCAGTACTTC
TRBV3-1	TRBD1	few	TRBJ2-7	CASSQARQGVGYEQYF	TGTGCCAGCAGCCAAGCCCGACAGGGGGTGGGGTACGAGCAGTACTTC
TRBV27	.	.	TRBJ2-3	CASSFQQRSTDTQYF	TGTGCCAGCAGTTTTCAACAGAGAAGCACAGATACGCAGTATTTT
TRBV20-1	TRBD1	.	TRBJ1-4	CSAIPIDRGGEKLFF	TGCAGTGCTATCCCGATAGACAGGGGAGGTGAAAAACTGTTTTTT
TRBV20-1	.	.	TRBJ2-2	CSARDWEGFGELFF	TGCAGTGCTAGAGATTGGGAAGGGTTCGGGGAGCTGTTTTTT
TRBV6-5	.	few	TRBJ1-3	CASSYSYRAGNTIYF	TGTGCCAGCAGTTACTCCTACAGGGCTGGAAACACCATATATTTT
TRBV5-4	.	.	TRBJ2-2	CASSLAQFSTGELFF	TGTGCCAGCAGCTTGGCACAGTTCAGCACCGGGGAGCTGTTTTTT
TRBV12-3/TRBV12-4	TRBD1	many	TRBJ2-2	CASSFPQGSLDTGELFF	TGTGCCAGCAGTTTCCCACAGGGGTCGCTGGACACCGGGGAGCTGTTTTTT